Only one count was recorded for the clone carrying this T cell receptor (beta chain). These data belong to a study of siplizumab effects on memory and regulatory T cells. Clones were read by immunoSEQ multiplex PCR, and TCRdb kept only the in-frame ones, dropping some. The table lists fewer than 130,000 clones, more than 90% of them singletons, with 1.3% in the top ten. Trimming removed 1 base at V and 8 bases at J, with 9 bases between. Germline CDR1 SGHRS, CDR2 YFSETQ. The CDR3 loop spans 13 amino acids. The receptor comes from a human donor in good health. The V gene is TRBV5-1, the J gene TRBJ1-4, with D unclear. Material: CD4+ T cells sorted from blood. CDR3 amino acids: CASSLTGEEKLFF. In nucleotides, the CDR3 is TGCGCCAGCAGCTTGACCGGGGAAGAAAAACTGTTTTTT.